These 18 T cell receptor beta chains were all obtained from the same sample, sequenced in a study of blood T cell repertoires in COVID-19. Sequenced by immunoSEQ multiplex PCR; TCRdb stores in-frame clones only, minus some. The table lists fewer than 500,000 clones, 85% to 90% of them singletons. Sequencing used PBMCs or T cells enriched from blood (not recorded which). These receptors were taken from a woman aged 25 to 39 with acute COVID-19.

The rearrangement joins TRBV5-1 to TRBJ2-3; possible D gene TRBD2, 5 bases. The CDR3 extends over 16 amino acids. Per the germline V gene, CDR1 is SGHRS and CDR2 is YFSETQ. Trimming took off 0 bases at V and 0 bases at J, with 11 bases between the two ends. CDR3 bases: TGCGCCAGCAGCTTGGTAATGGGAGCTAGCACAGATACGCAGTATTTT. Its protein product is CASSLVMGASTDTQYF.

The chain combines TRBV15 with TRBJ1-3, with D hard to call. CDR1 is LNHNV and CDR2 is YYDKDF in the germline V gene (reference sequence). Trimming cost V 0 bases and J 8 bases, with 8 bases left between them. The CDR3 contains 13 residues. DNA for the CDR3: TGTGCCACCAGCAGAGATAGTACCGACACCATATATTTT. Encoded protein: CATSRDSTDTIYF.

This rearrangement joins TRBV3-1 (or the pseudogene TRBV3-2) to TRBJ1-1; no definite D call. Germline values: CDR1 LGHDT, CDR2 YNNKEL (reference sequence). Trimming took 4 bases from V and 1 from J, leaving 13 bases between them. This CDR3 is 15 amino acids long. CDR3 sequence reads: CASSPNGRGNTEAFF. The CDR3 nucleotides read TGTGCCAGCAGCCCGAACGGACGGGGGAACACTGAAGCTTTCTTT.

The chain has TRBV15 and TRBJ2-7; 9 bases are a match to TRBD1. V lost 1 base to trimming and J lost 4 bases; unmatched junction nucleotides: 8. Germline V CDR1 and CDR2: LNHNV, YYDKDF (reference sequence). The CDR3 has 16 residues. CDR3 residues: CATSRGRGQGTYEQYF. CDR3 sequence (DNA): TGTGCCACCAGCAGAGGCAGGGGACAGGGTACGTACGAGCAGTACTTC.

This clone appeared a single time. V usage is TRBV5-6 and J usage is TRBJ1-2; no firm D call. V dropped 4 bases and J dropped 5 bases, with 15 bases sitting between them. Germline V gene sequence: CDR1 SGHDT, CDR2 YYEEEE. This CDR3 is 14 amino acids long. The CDR3 spells CASSSPAVGYGYTF. CDR3 nucleotide sequence: TGTGCCAGCAGCAGCCCTGCGGTCGGGTATGGCTACACCTTC.

The sample holds a few counts of this clone. The rearrangement joins TRBV30 to TRBJ1-3; 7 bases map to TRBD1. The CDR3 totals 15 residues. Germline V gene sequence: CDR1 GTSNPN, CDR2 SVGIG (reference sequence). The V and J ends lost 0 bases and 3 bases, in that order; junction bases with no gene match: 5. The CDR3 protein is CAWSVRTGVGNTIYF. DNA for the CDR3: TGTGCCTGGAGTGTACGCACAGGGGTTGGAAACACCATATATTTT.

The rearrangement joins TRBV6-5 to TRBJ2-7, with 13 nucleotides matching TRBD2. From germline, CDR1 is MNHEY and CDR2 SVGAGI. This CDR3 spans 15 amino acids. The V gene end was trimmed by 7 bases and the J gene end by 2 bases; junction bases not matched to a gene: 5. The CDR3 region is CASTYGLAGAYEQYF. The CDR3, as DNA: TGTGCCAGCACCTACGGACTAGCGGGGGCCTACGAGCAGTACTTC.

The J gene is TRBJ1-3, the V gene TRBV7-3; maybe TRBD1 (5 bases). The length of the CDR3 is 17 residues. Trimming took off 3 bases at V and 2 bases at J, with 17 bases between the two ends. From germline, CDR1 is SGHTA and CDR2 FQGTGA. CDR3 protein: CASSLGGVREPGNTIYF. CDR3 in DNA: TGTGCCAGCAGCTTGGGGGGAGTCCGGGAACCTGGAAACACCATATATTTT.

The chain recombines TRBV2 with TRBJ2-1; weak D call: TRBD2 (6 bases). V was clipped by 2 bases and J by 4 bases, with 12 bases between them. This CDR3 is 15 amino acids long. Germline V CDR1 and CDR2: SNHLY, FYNNEI. Here the CDR3 DNA reads TGTGCCAGCAGTGAAAAACATGGGACTTACAATGAGCAGTTCTTC. Translating it yields CASSEKHGTYNEQFF.

This chain links TRBV9 with TRBJ1-1; a weak D match, TRBD1 (5 bases). The germline V gene encodes CDR1 SGDLS and CDR2 YYNGEE. Trimming shortened V by 3 bases and J by 1 base, and 10 bases separated the two germline ends. The CDR3 totals 14 residues. CDR3: CASSAQTANTEAFF. The CDR3 DNA reads TGTGCCAGCAGCGCCCAGACAGCGAACACTGAAGCTTTCTTT.

This chain connects TRBV21-1 to TRBJ1-4; the D call in the table, TRBD1, was not verified against the DNA. TRBV21-1 is reported as a pseudogene. CDR3 length: 14 residues. The CDR3 region has the DNA TGTGCCAGCAGCAAAAACAGGTGTGATGAAAAACTGTTTTTT. This translates into CASSKNRCDEKLFF.

This chain links TRBV28 with TRBJ1-5; the match to TRBD1 covers 10 bases. Germline CDR1 is MDHEN and CDR2 is SYDVKM. The V segment lost 5 bases and the J segment 4 bases; nucleotides outside the gene matches: 5. The CDR3 contains 15 residues. The DNA for the CDR3 is TGTGCCAGCAGTCCCGACAGGGGGCAAAATCAGCCCCAGCATTTT. It translates to CASSPDRGQNQPQHF.

This chain joins TRBV6-5 and TRBJ1-6; D remains ambiguous. CDR3 length equals 13 residues. Trimming pared 6 bases from V and 7 bases from J, leaving 10 bases between. Per the germline V gene, CDR1 is MNHEY and CDR2 is SVGAGI. DNA for the CDR3: TGTGCCAGCAGATCCGGGTTAAATTCACCCCTCCACTTT. Translating gives CASRSGLNSPLHF.

A note on this clone: The germline gene is not matched at one end of the junction; a read error may be the cause. This sequence joins TRBV29-1 and TRBJ2-5, with TRBD2 as a possible D gene (5 bases). The CDR3 sequence is 12 residues long. The germline gives CDR1 SQVTM, CDR2 ANQGSEA. The CDR3 sequence is CSVDDYQVTQYF. CDR3 in DNA: TGCAGCGTTGATGACTATCAAGTGACCCAGTACTTC. Combining the CDR3 with reference TRBV29-1 and TRBJ2-5 gives the whole variable domain SAVISQKPSRDICQRGTSLTIQCQVDSQVTMMFWYRQQPGQSLTLIATANQGSEATYESGFVIDKFPISRPNLTFSTLTVSNMSPEDSSIYLCSVDDYQVTQYFGPGTRLLVL.

The chain couples TRBV27 to TRBJ2-3; tentatively, D is TRBD1 (5 bases). The CDR3 extends over 14 amino acids. Trimming stripped 6 bases from V and 2 bases from J, with 12 bases between. Per the germline V gene, CDR1 is MNHEY and CDR2 is SMNVEV (reference sequence). CDR3 loop: CASSRRQSTDTQYF. CDR3 DNA sequence: TGTGCCAGCAGCCGGAGACAGTCCACAGATACGCAGTATTTT.

This rearrangement joins TRBV3-1 (or the pseudogene TRBV3-2) to TRBJ2-1, with a possible D match to TRBD2 (6 bases). This CDR3 is built from 17 residues. V lost 1 base, J lost 0 bases, and 13 bases lay in between. From germline, CDR1 is LGHDT and CDR2 YNNKEL (reference sequence). The CDR3 DNA sequence: TGTGCCAGCAGCCAAGGTAAACTAGCCTTCTCCTACAATGAGCAGTTCTTC. Translation: CASSQGKLAFSYNEQFF.

The J gene is TRBJ2-7, the V gene TRBV24-1; D may be TRBD1 (6 bases). This CDR3 has 16 amino acids. V was cut by 4 bases and J by 7 bases, with 22 bases left in between. CDR1 and CDR2 from the germline V gene are KGHDR and SFDVKD. CDR3 sequence (DNA): TGTGCCACCAGTGAATACGTTGACAGGACCCTACGGGAGCAGTACTTC. Encoded protein: CATSEYVDRTLREQYF.

This clone appeared a single time. The rearrangement links TRBV7-3 to TRBJ2-3, with D maybe TRBD2 (5 bases). Germline CDR1 reads SGHTA; CDR2 reads FQGTGA. V was shortened by 4 bases and J by 6 bases, with 11 bases between the two germline ends. The CDR3 extends over 13 amino acids. In nucleotides, the CDR3 is TGTGCCAGCAGCTCACTAGGGCTGGATACGCAGTATTTT. Protein: CASSSLGLDTQYF. The full variable domain, in which reference TRBV7-3 and TRBJ2-3 provide the parts outside the CDR3, is GAGVSQTPSNKVTEKGKYVELRCDPISGHTALYWYRQSLGQGPEFLIYFQGTGAADDSGLPNDRFFAVRPEGSVSTLKIQRTERGDSAVYLCASSSLGLDTQYFGPGTRLTVL.